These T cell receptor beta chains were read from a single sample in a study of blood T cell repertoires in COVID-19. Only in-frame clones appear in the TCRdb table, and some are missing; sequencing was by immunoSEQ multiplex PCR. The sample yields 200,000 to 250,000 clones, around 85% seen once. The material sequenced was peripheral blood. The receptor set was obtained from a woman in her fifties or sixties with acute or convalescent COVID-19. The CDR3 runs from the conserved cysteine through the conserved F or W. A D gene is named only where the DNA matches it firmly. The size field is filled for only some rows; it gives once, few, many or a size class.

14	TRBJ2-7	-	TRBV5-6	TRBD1	TGTGCCAGCAGCTTTTCAGGGGGTTCCTACGAGCAGTACTTC	CASSFSGGSYEQYF
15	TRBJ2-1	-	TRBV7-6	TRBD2	TGTGCCAGCAGCTTTGGTCTAGCGGGGGAAAATGAGCAGTTCTTC	CASSFGLAGENEQFF
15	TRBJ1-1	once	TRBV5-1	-	TGCGCCAGCAGCTTGGCGGGGGGAACGAACACTGAAGCTTTCTTT	CASSLAGGTNTEAFF
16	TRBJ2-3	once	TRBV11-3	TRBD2	TGTGCCAGCAGCGAGCGGGGGGGTTCTAGCACAGATACGCAGTATTTT	CASSERGGSSTDTQYF
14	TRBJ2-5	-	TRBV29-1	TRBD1	TGCAGCGTTCGACAGGGGGCGGCAGGAGAGACCCAGTACTTC	CSVRQGAAGETQYF
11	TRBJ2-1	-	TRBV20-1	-	TGCAGTGCTAGAGTGGGATGGCGGGGGTTCTTC	CSARVGWRGFF
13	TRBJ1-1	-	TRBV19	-	TGTGCCAGTAGGTTTACGGGCAGGGCTGAAGCTTTCTTT	CASRFTGRAEAFF
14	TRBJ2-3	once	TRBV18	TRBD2	TGTGCCAGCTCACCTCTTAGCGGGAGTGATACGCAGTATTTT	CASSPLSGSDTQYF
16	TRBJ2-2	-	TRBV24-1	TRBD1	TGTGCCACCAGTGATTTAGGGACAGGGTGGCCCGGGGAGCTGTTTTTT	CATSDLGTGWPGELFF
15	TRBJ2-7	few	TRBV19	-	TGTGCCAGTAGCGACCCCGTCCAGGACTCCTACGAGCAGTACTTC	CASSDPVQDSYEQYF
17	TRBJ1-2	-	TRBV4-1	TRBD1	TGCGCCAGCAGCCAAGCCTTGACAGGGGCCGAGGCCTATGGCTACACCTTC	CASSQALTGAEAYGYTF